The source of this TCR beta chain is a study of blood T cell repertoires in COVID-19. At the level of the study: Acute and convalescent COVID-19 samples came from the United States, Italy and Spain.

V lost 6 bases, J lost 10 bases, and 10 bases stayed unmatched. CDR3 size: 14 residues. Germline assignment: CDR1 MDHEN and CDR2 SYDVKM. Only in-frame clones appear in the TCRdb table, and some are missing; sequencing was by immunoSEQ multiplex PCR. The sample records about 64,000 clones, around 84% being singletons. This receptor was obtained from a man between 50 and 59 years old with active COVID-19. The rearrangement links TRBV28 to TRBJ2-1; 9 bases fit TRBD2. Sequencing was performed on peripheral blood. The CDR3 nucleotides are TGTGCCAGCAGCGTTTCTAGCGGGAAAGGGGAGCAGTTCTTC. Translated: CASSVSSGKGEQFF.